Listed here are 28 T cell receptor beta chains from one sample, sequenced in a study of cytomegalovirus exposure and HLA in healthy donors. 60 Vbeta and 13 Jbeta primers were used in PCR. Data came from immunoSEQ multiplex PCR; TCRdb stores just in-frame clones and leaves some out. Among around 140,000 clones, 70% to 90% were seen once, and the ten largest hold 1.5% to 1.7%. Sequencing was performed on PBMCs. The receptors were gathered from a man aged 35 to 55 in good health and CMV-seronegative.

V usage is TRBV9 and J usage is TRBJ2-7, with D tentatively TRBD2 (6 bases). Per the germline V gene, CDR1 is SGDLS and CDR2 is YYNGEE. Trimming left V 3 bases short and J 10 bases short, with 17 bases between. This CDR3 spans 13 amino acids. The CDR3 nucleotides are TGTGCCAGCAGCGCCTCCACGGGGGAACCACAGTACTTC. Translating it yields CASSASTGEPQYF.

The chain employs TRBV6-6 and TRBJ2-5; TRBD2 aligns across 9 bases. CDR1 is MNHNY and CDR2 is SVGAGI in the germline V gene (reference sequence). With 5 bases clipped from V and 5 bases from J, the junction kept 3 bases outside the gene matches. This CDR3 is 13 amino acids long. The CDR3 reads CASSGSGRETQYF. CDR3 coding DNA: TGTGCCAGCAGTGGAAGCGGGAGGGAGACCCAGTACTTC.

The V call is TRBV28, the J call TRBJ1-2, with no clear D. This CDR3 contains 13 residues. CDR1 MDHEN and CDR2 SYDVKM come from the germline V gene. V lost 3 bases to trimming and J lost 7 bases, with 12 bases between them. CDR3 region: CASSLRVPGGYTF. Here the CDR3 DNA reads TGTGCCAGCAGTTTGAGGGTCCCAGGTGGCTACACCTTC.

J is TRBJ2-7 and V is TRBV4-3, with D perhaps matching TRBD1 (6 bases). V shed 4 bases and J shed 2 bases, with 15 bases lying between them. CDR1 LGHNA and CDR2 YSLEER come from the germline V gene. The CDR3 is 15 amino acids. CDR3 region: CASSLHYGTTYEQYF. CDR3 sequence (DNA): TGCGCCAGCAGCCTACATTATGGGACAACCTACGAGCAGTACTTC.

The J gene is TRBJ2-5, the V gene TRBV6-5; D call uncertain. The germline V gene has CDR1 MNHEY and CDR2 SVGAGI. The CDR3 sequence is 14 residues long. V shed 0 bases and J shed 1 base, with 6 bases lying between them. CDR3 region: CASSYSLAQETQYF. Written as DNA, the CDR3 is TGTGCCAGCAGTTACTCGTTGGCCCAAGAGACCCAGTACTTC.

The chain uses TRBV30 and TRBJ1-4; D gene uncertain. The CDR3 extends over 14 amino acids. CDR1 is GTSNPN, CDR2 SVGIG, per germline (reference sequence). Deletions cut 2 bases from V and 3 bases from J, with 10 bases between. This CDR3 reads CAWSNGVANEKLFF. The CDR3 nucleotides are TGTGCCTGGAGTAACGGGGTGGCTAATGAAAAACTGTTTTTT.

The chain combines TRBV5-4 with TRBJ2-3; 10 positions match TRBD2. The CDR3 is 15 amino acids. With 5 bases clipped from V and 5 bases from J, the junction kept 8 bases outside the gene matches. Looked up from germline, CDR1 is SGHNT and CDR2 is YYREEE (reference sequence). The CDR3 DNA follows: TGTGCCAGCAGTCGAGCGGGGGGGCAGGGAGATACGCAGTATTTT. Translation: CASSRAGGQGDTQYF.

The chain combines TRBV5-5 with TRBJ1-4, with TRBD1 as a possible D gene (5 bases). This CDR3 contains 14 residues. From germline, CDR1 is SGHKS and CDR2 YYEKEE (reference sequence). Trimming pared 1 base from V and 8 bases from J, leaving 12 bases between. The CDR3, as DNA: TGTGCCAGCAGCTTGTTGGGGGAGGAGGAAAAACTGTTTTTT. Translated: CASSLLGEEEKLFF. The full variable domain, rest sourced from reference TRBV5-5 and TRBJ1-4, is DAGVTQSPTHLIKTRGQQVTLRCSPISGHKSVSWYQQVLGQGPQFIFQYYEKEERGRGNFPDRFSARQFPNYSSELNVNALLLGDSALYLCASSLLGEEEKLFFGSGTQLSVL.

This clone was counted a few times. The CDR3 reads CASSLRPSGGLETQYF. As DNA, the CDR3 is TGTGCCAGCAGCTTGAGGCCTAGCGGGGGTTTAGAGACCCAGTACTTC. This rearrangement joins TRBV7-2 to TRBJ2-5; 10 nucleotides agree with TRBD2. The V gene end was trimmed by 3 bases and the J gene end by 4 bases; junction bases not matched to a gene: 8. The CDR3 extends over 16 amino acids. Germline V gene data show CDR1 as SGHTA and CDR2 as FQGNSA.

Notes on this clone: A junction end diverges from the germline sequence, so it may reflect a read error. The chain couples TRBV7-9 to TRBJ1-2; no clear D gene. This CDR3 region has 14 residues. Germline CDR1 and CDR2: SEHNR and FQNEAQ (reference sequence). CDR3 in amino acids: CSSSMTLGLSGYTF. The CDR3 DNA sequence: TGTTCCAGCAGCATGACACTTGGGTTGTCCGGCTACACCTTC.

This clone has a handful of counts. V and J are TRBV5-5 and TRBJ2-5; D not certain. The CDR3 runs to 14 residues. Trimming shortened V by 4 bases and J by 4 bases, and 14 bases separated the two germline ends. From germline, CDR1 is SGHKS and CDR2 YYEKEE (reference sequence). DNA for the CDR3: TGTGCCAGCAGCCCAGTGGGCGTGTCAGAGACCCAGTACTTC. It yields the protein CASSPVGVSETQYF.

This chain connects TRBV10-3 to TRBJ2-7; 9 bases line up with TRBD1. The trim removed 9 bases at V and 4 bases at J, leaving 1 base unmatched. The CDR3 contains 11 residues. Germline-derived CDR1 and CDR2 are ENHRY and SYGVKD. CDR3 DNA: TGTGCCATACAGGGGGCTTACGAGCAGTACTTC. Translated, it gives CAIQGAYEQYF.

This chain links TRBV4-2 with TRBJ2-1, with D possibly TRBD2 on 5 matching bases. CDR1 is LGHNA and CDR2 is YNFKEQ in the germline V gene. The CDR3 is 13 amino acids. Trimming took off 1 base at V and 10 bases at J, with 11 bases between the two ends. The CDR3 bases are TGTGCCAGCAGCCAAGTCGCGGGCCTCGAGCAGTTCTTC. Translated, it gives CASSQVAGLEQFF.

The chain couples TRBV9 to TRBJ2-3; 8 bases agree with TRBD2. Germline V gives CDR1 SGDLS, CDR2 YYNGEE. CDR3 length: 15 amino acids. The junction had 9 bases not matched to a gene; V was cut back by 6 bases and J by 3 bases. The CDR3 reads CASTGGGFGTDTQYF. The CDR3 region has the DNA TGTGCCAGCACTGGCGGGGGGTTTGGAACAGATACGCAGTATTTT. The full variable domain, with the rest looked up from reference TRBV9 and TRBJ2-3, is DSGVTQTPKHLITATGQRVTLRCSPRSGDLSVYWYQQSLDQGLQFLIQYYNGEERAKGNILERFSAQQFPDLHSELNLSSLELGDSALYFCASTGGGFGTDTQYFGPGTRLTVL.

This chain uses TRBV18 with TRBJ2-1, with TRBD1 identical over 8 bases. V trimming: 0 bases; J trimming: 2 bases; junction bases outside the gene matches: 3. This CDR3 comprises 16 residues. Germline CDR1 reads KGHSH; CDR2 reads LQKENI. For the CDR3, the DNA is TGTGCCAGCTCACCACCGTCAGGGGGCCCCTACAATGAGCAGTTCTTC. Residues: CASSPPSGGPYNEQFF.

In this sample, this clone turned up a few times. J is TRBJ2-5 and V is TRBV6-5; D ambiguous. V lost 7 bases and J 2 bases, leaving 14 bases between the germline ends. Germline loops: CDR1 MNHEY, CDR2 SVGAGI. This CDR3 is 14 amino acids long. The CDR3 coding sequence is TGTGCCAGCACCTCCCCCAGCGATCAAGAGACCCAGTACTTC. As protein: CASTSPSDQETQYF.

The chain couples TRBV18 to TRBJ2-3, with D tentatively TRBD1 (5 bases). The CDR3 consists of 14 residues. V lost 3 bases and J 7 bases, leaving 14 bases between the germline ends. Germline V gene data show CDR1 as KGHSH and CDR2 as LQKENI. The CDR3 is CASSPQQNRNTQYF. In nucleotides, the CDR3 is TGTGCCAGCTCACCGCAGCAAAACAGGAATACGCAGTATTTT.

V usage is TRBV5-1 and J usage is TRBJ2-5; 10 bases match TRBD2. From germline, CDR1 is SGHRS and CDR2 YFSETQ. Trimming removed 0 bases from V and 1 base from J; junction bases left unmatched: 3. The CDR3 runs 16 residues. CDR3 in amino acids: CASSLGVAGGQETQYF. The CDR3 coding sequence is TGCGCCAGCAGCTTGGGAGTAGCGGGAGGCCAAGAGACCCAGTACTTC.

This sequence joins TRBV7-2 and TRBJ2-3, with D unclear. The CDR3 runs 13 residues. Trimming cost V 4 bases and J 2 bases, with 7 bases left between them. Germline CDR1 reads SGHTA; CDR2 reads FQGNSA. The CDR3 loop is CASSSQVTDTQYF. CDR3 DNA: TGTGCCAGCAGCTCACAAGTCACAGATACGCAGTATTTT.

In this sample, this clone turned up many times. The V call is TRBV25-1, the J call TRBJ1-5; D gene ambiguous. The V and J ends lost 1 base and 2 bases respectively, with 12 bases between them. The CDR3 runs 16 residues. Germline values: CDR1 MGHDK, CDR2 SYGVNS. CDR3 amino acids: CASSESAGKGNQPQHF. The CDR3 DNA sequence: TGTGCCAGCAGTGAATCGGCCGGGAAGGGCAATCAGCCCCAGCATTTT.

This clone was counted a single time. In DNA form, the CDR3 reads TGTGCCAGCAGCTTAGGCCAGGGTGAGGATACGCAGTATTTT. Its translation: CASSLGQGEDTQYF. The chain employs TRBV11-3 and TRBJ2-3, with a tentative D call TRBD1 (5 bases). Looked up from germline, CDR1 is SGHNT and CDR2 is YENEEA. Trimming pared 1 base from V and 6 bases from J, leaving 11 bases between. The CDR3 has 14 amino acids. Supplemented by reference TRBV11-3 and TRBJ2-3, the full variable domain reads EAGVVQSPRYKIIEKKQPVAFWCNPISGHNTLYWYLQNLGQGPELLIRYENEEAVDDSQLPKDRFSAERLKGVDSTLKIQPAELGDSAVYLCASSLGQGEDTQYFGPGTRLTVL.

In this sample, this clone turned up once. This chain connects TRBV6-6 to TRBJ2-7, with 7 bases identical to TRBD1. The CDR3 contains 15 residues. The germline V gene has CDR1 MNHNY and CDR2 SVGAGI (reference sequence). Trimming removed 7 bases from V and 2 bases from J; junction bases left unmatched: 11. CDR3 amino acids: CASTPAGTVAYEQYF. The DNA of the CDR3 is TGTGCCAGCACTCCAGCCGGGACAGTCGCCTACGAGCAGTACTTC.

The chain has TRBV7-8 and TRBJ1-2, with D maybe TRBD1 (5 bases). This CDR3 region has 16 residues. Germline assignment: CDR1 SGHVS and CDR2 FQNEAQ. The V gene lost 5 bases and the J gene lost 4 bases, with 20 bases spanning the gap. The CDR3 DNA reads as TGTGCCAGCAGCCCTGACAGATTGCGTCCCCTCTATGGCTACACCTTC. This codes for CASSPDRLRPLYGYTF.

CDR3: CASSPARPGSGANVLTF. The CDR3 DNA is TGTGCCAGCAGCCCCGCTCGGCCGGGCTCTGGGGCCAACGTCCTGACTTTC. The V call is TRBV7-2, the J call TRBJ2-6; D call uncertain. Germline V lookup: CDR1 SGHTA, CDR2 FQGNSA. Trimming cost V 5 bases and J 0 bases, with 14 bases left between them. The CDR3 runs to 17 residues.

The CDR3 protein is CASSIALGNEQFF. The CDR3 nucleotides read TGTGCCAGTAGTATAGCCCTCGGGAATGAGCAGTTCTTC. The chain employs TRBV19 and TRBJ2-1; D is ambiguous. V shed 1 base and J shed 7 bases, with 8 bases lying between them. Germline-derived CDR1 and CDR2 are LNHDA and SQIVND (reference sequence). This CDR3 region has 13 residues.

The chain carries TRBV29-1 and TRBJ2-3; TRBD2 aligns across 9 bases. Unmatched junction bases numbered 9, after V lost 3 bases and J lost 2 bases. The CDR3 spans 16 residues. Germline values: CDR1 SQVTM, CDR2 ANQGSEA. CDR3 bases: TGCAGCGTTGAGGAGGGAAGCGGGAGGTTCACAGATACGCAGTATTTT. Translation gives CSVEEGSGRFTDTQYF.

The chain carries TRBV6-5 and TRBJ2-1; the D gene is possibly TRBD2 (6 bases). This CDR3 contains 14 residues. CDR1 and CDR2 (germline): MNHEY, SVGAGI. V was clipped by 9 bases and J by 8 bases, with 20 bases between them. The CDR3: CASSGSTVSDEQFF. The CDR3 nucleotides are TGTGCCAGTAGCGGTTCCACCGTAAGCGATGAGCAGTTCTTC.

CDR3 in amino acids: CASRSRLVYTGELFF. The CDR3 nucleotides are TGTGCCAGCAGGTCAAGACTAGTGTACACCGGGGAGCTGTTTTTT. The genes are TRBV6-5 and TRBJ2-2; maybe TRBD2 (6 bases). This CDR3 is 15 amino acids long. The V gene lost 6 bases and the J gene lost 3 bases, with 14 bases spanning the gap. Germline CDR1 MNHEY, CDR2 SVGAGI.